The entry below gives a single TCR beta chain sequence along with its context. The target antigen is unknown. One end of the junction varies from germline; a read error may be responsible. TCR sequencing used cDNA made by reverse transcription of extracted RNA. Measured with immunoSEQ multiplex PCR; TCRdb has only the in-frame clones, and not every one. The table includes around 4,100 clones, less than 80% detected once. Noted treatment: oral pan-JAK inhibitor, 5-10 mg twice daily. Both peripheral blood and punch biopsies of lesional scalp skin were obtained from patients who had alopecia areata. The CDR3 has 17 amino acids. Germline V CDR1 and CDR2: SQVTM, ANQGSEA. This sample is part of a study of CD8+ T cells in alopecia areata. Study-wide context: Twice daily, treated patients received 5 to 10 mg of oral tofacitinib. Scoring of severity for treated patients was based on percentage of affected scalp area. Whole-study results and caveats: For lesional scalp, especially alopecia totalis/universalis, clonality was higher than in normal scalp.

The specimen comprised skin, sampled at week 24, from a patient treated with tofacitinib. The rearrangement links TRBV29-1 to TRBJ2-2; either TRBD1 or TRBD2 may supply D (6 bases each). This receptor was obtained from a human donor with alopecia areata. CDR3 region: CSGEDPIEGGNTGELFF. CDR3 sequence (DNA): TGCAGCGGTGAAGATCCAATTGAGGGGGGCAACACCGGGGAGCTGTTTTTT.